Listed below are T cell receptor beta chains from one sample, sequenced in a study of blood T cell repertoires in COVID-19. Repertoires were generated with immunoSEQ multiplex PCR, while TCRdb's copy carries only in-frame clones and drops some. The sample has about 410,000 clones, 75% to 90% seen once. The sample consisted of peripheral blood. These receptors originate from a woman in her thirties or forties with COVID-19, enrolled during active disease. The CDR3 runs from the conserved cysteine through the conserved F or W. The D gene is left open where the match is weak. Clone size is not always given. Where it is, it says once, few, many or a class for expanded clones.

abundance: NA
len: 18
d_gene: TRBD2
j_gene: TRBJ2-3
v_gene: TRBV28
CDR3nt: TGTGCCAGCAGTTTAACCTGGACTAGCGGGAGGAACACAGATACGCAGTATTTT
CDR3aa: CASSLTWTSGRNTDTQYF

abundance: NA
len: 15
d_gene: NA
j_gene: TRBJ1-2
v_gene: TRBV19
CDR3nt: TGTGCCAGTAACGAAGGACAGTTTTTTATCTATGGCTACACCTTC
CDR3aa: CASNEGQFFIYGYTF

abundance: NA
len: 15
d_gene: TRBD1
j_gene: TRBJ1-6
v_gene: TRBV7-9
CDR3nt: TGTGCCAGCGCTCCCGGGACAGGGAATAATTCACCCCTCCACTTT
CDR3aa: CASAPGTGNNSPLHF

abundance: once
len: 16
d_gene: TRBD1
j_gene: TRBJ1-2
v_gene: TRBV27
CDR3nt: TGTGCCAGCAGTTTAGGAGAAGGGACAGGGAGGAATGGCTACACCTTC
CDR3aa: CASSLGEGTGRNGYTF

abundance: NA
len: 14
d_gene: TRBD1
j_gene: TRBJ1-2
v_gene: TRBV11-2
CDR3nt: TGTGCCAGCAGCTTCGTAGGGGGCGTCTATGGCTACACCTTC
CDR3aa: CASSFVGGVYGYTF

abundance: NA
len: 14
d_gene: NA
j_gene: TRBJ1-1
v_gene: TRBV2
CDR3nt: TGTGCCAGCAGTGCCCGGGGACAGAACACTGAAGCTTTCTTT
CDR3aa: CASSARGQNTEAFF

abundance: NA
len: 18
d_gene: NA
j_gene: TRBJ2-7
v_gene: TRBV9
CDR3nt: TGTGCCAGCAGCGTAGGATCTCTGGGCACCGCAGCTGCCTACGAGCAGTACTTC
CDR3aa: CASSVGSLGTAAAYEQYF

abundance: NA
len: 17
d_gene: NA
j_gene: TRBJ2-2
v_gene: TRBV7-2
CDR3nt: TGTGCCAGCAGCTTAATGTCAAGGGCAGAAGGGGTCGGGGAGCTGTTTTTT
CDR3aa: CASSLMSRAEGVGELFF

abundance: NA
len: 17
d_gene: TRBD1
j_gene: TRBJ1-3
v_gene: TRBV28
CDR3nt: TGTGCCAGCAGTCCCCTCGGACAGGGCGCGGGGATGGGCACCATATATTTT
CDR3aa: CASSPLGQGAGMGTIYF

abundance: NA
len: 11
d_gene: NA
j_gene: TRBJ1-5
v_gene: TRBV3-1/TRBV3-2
CDR3nt: TGTGCCAGCAGCCAACTATCTGGGCGATCTTTT
CDR3aa: CASSQLSGRSF

abundance: NA
len: 16
d_gene: TRBD1
j_gene: TRBJ2-7
v_gene: TRBV4-1
CDR3nt: TGCGCCAGCAGCCAAGATTGGGGGCAGGGGGCGTACGAGCAGTACTTC
CDR3aa: CASSQDWGQGAYEQYF

abundance: NA
len: 12
d_gene: NA
j_gene: TRBJ1-2
v_gene: TRBV28
CDR3nt: TGTGCCAGCAGGCTGGGGGGTTATGGCTACACCTTC
CDR3aa: CASRLGGYGYTF

abundance: NA
len: 13
d_gene: NA
j_gene: TRBJ2-7
v_gene: TRBV11-2
CDR3nt: TGTGCCAGCCGCCTTAGAGTCACCGACGAGCAGTACTTC
CDR3aa: CASRLRVTDEQYF